A single sample gave rise to the 26 T cell receptor beta chains below, sequenced in a study of CD4 T cells in relation to SARS-CoV-2 and coronaviruses. Unexposed donor CD4+ T cells date from about 2011-2018, before the COVID-19 pandemic. Assay: immunoSEQ multiplex PCR; the TCRdb copy retains only in-frame clones and omits some. Of approximately 64,000 clones detected, about 94% appear once; the ten largest clones hold 0.12% to 0.15%. Sequencing input: naive CD4+ T cells from PBMCs. Subset noted: naive CD4+ T cells isolated by negative enrichment. These receptors were taken from a human donor in good health.

The gene calls are TRBV3-1 (or the pseudogene TRBV3-2) and TRBJ2-3, with TRBD2 matching over 9 bases. Germline V gives CDR1 LGHDT, CDR2 YNNKEL (reference sequence). Trimming removed 1 base from V and 6 bases from J; junction bases left unmatched: 5. The CDR3 is 15 amino acids. This CDR3 reads CASSQVVAGVDTQYF. In nucleotides, the CDR3 is TGTGCCAGCAGCCAAGTGGTAGCGGGAGTGGATACGCAGTATTTT.

CDR3 amino acids: CASSQNLAGGQYF. The CDR3 DNA is TGTGCCAGCAGCCAGAACTTAGCGGGAGGACAGTATTTT. The V gene is TRBV3-1 (or the pseudogene TRBV3-2), the J gene TRBJ2-3, with 10 bases lining up with TRBD2. Trimming cost V 3 bases and J 12 bases; bases outside gene matches: 6. CDR3 length: 13 residues. CDR1 is LGHDT, CDR2 YNNKEL, per germline (reference sequence).

This chain connects TRBV3-1 (or the pseudogene TRBV3-2) to TRBJ2-7; the D gene is possibly TRBD1 (5 bases). The CDR3 totals 12 residues. The germline V gene has CDR1 LGHDT and CDR2 YNNKEL (reference sequence). V was shortened by 3 bases and J by 6 bases, with 9 bases between the two germline ends. CDR3 DNA: TGTGCCAGCAGCCAGGGGCAGTTCGAGCAGTACTTC. Its translation is CASSQGQFEQYF.

The chain recombines TRBV28 with TRBJ1-2; D is undetermined. Germline lookup yields CDR1 MDHEN and CDR2 SYDVKM. This CDR3 has 11 residues. V dropped 4 bases and J dropped 4 bases, with 4 bases sitting between them. The CDR3 DNA is TGTGCCAGCAGTTGGGGCTATGGCTACACCTTC. It yields the protein CASSWGYGYTF.

This chain joins TRBV7-3 and TRBJ2-3; D not certain. The length of the CDR3 is 12 residues. Germline V gene sequence: CDR1 SGHTA, CDR2 FQGTGA. CDR3 sequence (DNA): TGTGCTAGTTCCCAGTTCGGAGATACGCAGTATTTT. Amino acid sequence: CASSQFGDTQYF.

The chain couples TRBV21-1 to TRBJ1-5; no check of the table's D call, TRBD1, against the DNA was made. TRBV21-1 is an annotated pseudogene. This CDR3 is 14 amino acids long. The CDR3 bases are TGTGCCAGCAGCAAGACAGGGAACAATCAGCCCCAGCATTTT. This codes for CASSKTGNNQPQHF.

This clone was detected once. The V and J genes are TRBV5-1 and TRBJ1-4, with 7 bases matching TRBD1. This CDR3 has 15 residues. The V and J ends lost 2 bases and 4 bases, in that order; junction bases with no gene match: 5. Looked up from germline, CDR1 is SGHRS and CDR2 is YFSETQ. The CDR3 protein is CASSLAGQINEKLFF. The CDR3 DNA reads as TGCGCCAGCAGCTTAGCGGGACAGATTAATGAAAAACTGTTTTTT.

The J gene is TRBJ2-3, the V gene TRBV7-9; TRBD2 aligns across 12 bases. The CDR3 sequence is 15 residues long. V trimming: 6 bases; J trimming: 4 bases; junction bases outside the gene matches: 5. Looked up from germline, CDR1 is SEHNR and CDR2 is FQNEAQ (reference sequence). CDR3 residues: CASSLTSGSADTQYF. The DNA for the CDR3 is TGTGCCAGCAGTCTGACTAGCGGGAGTGCAGATACGCAGTATTTT.

This chain joins TRBV7-2 and TRBJ2-3, with 10 bases aligning to TRBD2. The ends lost 5 bases at V and 4 bases at J; junction bases unmatched: 6. This CDR3 has 15 amino acids. Per germline, CDR1 SGHTA and CDR2 FQGNSA. The CDR3 region has the DNA TGTGCCAGCAGCCACCAGGGACTAGCGCCAGATACGCAGTATTTT. Amino acid sequence: CASSHQGLAPDTQYF.

The V call is TRBV15, the J call TRBJ2-2, with D perhaps given as TRBD1 or TRBD2 (6 bases each). Germline V gene data show CDR1 as LNHNV and CDR2 as YYDKDF (reference sequence). The CDR3 length is 15 residues. V was trimmed by 2 bases and J by 6 bases, leaving 13 bases between them. The CDR3 loop is CATSRTGRSAGELFF. For the CDR3, the DNA is TGTGCCACCAGCAGAACAGGGAGGTCCGCCGGGGAGCTGTTTTTT.

V is TRBV4-2 and J is TRBJ2-3; D remains ambiguous. V was shortened by 0 bases and J by 8 bases, with 6 bases between the two germline ends. The V gene's germline CDR1 is LGHNA and CDR2 YNFKEQ. The CDR3 is made up of 12 amino acids. CDR3 coding DNA: TGTGCCAGCAGCCAAGATTTAGCTACGCAGTATTTT. Protein: CASSQDLATQYF.

CDR3 sequence (DNA): TGCGCCAGCAGCTTGATTCCGAGGAACACCGGGGAGCTGTTTTTT. It encodes CASSLIPRNTGELFF. The V call is TRBV5-1, the J call TRBJ2-2; no firm D call. The CDR3 has 15 residues. Germline loops: CDR1 SGHRS, CDR2 YFSETQ. Between the trimmed V and J ends, which lost 1 base and 1 base, there was a span of 8 bases.

The J gene is TRBJ2-3, the V gene TRBV7-8; D uncertain. This CDR3 region has 13 residues. V lost 1 base and J 5 bases, leaving 7 bases between the germline ends. Per germline, CDR1 SGHVS and CDR2 FQNEAQ. The CDR3 DNA reads TGTGCCAGCAGCTTAGATCGCGGAGATACGCAGTATTTT. Protein: CASSLDRGDTQYF.

This chain joins TRBV6-5 and TRBJ2-5; perhaps TRBD2 as D (6 bases). Trimming took off 2 bases at V and 4 bases at J, with 11 bases between the two ends. Germline assignment: CDR1 MNHEY and CDR2 SVGAGI. The CDR3 has 14 amino acids. CDR3 sequence (DNA): TGTGCCAGCAGTTACGGAGGGTATCTAGAGACCCAGTACTTC. Residues: CASSYGGYLETQYF.

This rearrangement joins TRBV7-2 to TRBJ2-1; TRBD2 aligns across 14 bases. Germline lookup yields CDR1 SGHTA and CDR2 FQGNSA. The CDR3 totals 16 residues. Losses at the gene ends were 5 bases for V and 7 bases for J; bases not matched to a gene: 7. The CDR3 spells CASSPGLAGGSNEQFF. DNA of the CDR3: TGTGCCAGCAGCCCCGGACTAGCGGGAGGTAGTAATGAGCAGTTCTTC.

This clone was detected only once. The gene calls are TRBV4-1 and TRBJ2-5; TRBD2 aligns across 9 bases. Germline V gene data show CDR1 as MGHRA and CDR2 as YSYEKL. The CDR3 runs 16 residues. V was clipped by 0 bases and J by 2 bases; unmatched bases: 4. CDR3 sequence reads: CASSQERREGQETQYF. DNA of the CDR3: TGCGCCAGCAGCCAAGAGAGGCGGGAGGGACAAGAGACCCAGTACTTC.

The V and J genes are TRBV3-1 (or the pseudogene TRBV3-2) and TRBJ2-5; TRBD2 agrees at 7 bases. The CDR3 sequence is 16 residues long. Trimming took 2 bases from V and 2 from J; bases not matched to a gene: 8. CDR1 and CDR2 from the germline V gene are LGHDT and YNNKEL (reference sequence). CDR3 protein: CASSQRWAGVQETQYF. CDR3 nucleotide sequence: TGTGCCAGCAGCCAACGATGGGCGGGAGTACAAGAGACCCAGTACTTC.

The V gene is TRBV29-1, the J gene TRBJ2-7; no definite D call. Germline-derived CDR1 and CDR2 are SQVTM and ANQGSEA. The CDR3 loop spans 13 amino acids. Trimming took 5 bases from V and 3 from J, leaving 14 bases between them. Here the CDR3 reads CSVSQPPGYEQYF. The DNA for the CDR3 is TGCAGCGTTTCTCAACCCCCGGGCTACGAGCAGTACTTC.

The chain recombines TRBV25-1 with TRBJ2-3, with 8 bases aligning to TRBD2. With 7 bases clipped from V and 4 bases from J, the junction kept 7 bases outside the gene matches. Germline lookup yields CDR1 MGHDK and CDR2 SYGVNS. The CDR3 totals 14 residues. CDR3 nucleotides: TGTGCCAGCAATCCGGGAGGGAAGCCAGATACGCAGTATTTT. This translates into CASNPGGKPDTQYF.

The chain joins TRBV29-1 to TRBJ2-1, with a weak D call TRBD1 (5 bases). This CDR3 has 17 residues. V lost 7 bases and J 6 bases, leaving 28 bases between the germline ends. Germline lookup yields CDR1 SQVTM and CDR2 ANQGSEA. CDR3 sequence (DNA): TGCAGCGGGATGGGGCGTCCACACTCCATAAGATCCAATGAGCAGTTCTTC. It yields the protein CSGMGRPHSIRSNEQFF.

This clone was detected once. The chain uses TRBV28 and TRBJ2-7, with 7 bases aligning to TRBD1. V dropped 2 bases and J dropped 3; count of bases not matched to a gene: 7. Germline V lookup: CDR1 MDHEN, CDR2 SYDVKM. This CDR3 is built from 15 residues. The chain's CDR3 is CASSLAVGTVYEQYF. For the CDR3, the DNA is TGTGCCAGCAGTTTAGCGGTTGGGACAGTCTACGAGCAGTACTTC.

This clone showed up just a few times. V gene TRBV10-1 combines with J gene TRBJ2-7; TRBD1 aligns across 7 bases. Per germline, CDR1 WNHNN and CDR2 SYGVQD (reference sequence). The CDR3 runs 16 residues. Trimming cost V 0 bases and J 3 bases; bases outside gene matches: 8. CDR3 region: CASSESGQSSNYEQYF. The CDR3 DNA reads TGCGCCAGCAGTGAGTCGGGACAGAGTAGTAACTACGAGCAGTACTTC.

The genes are TRBV12-2 and TRBJ2-1; whether TRBD1, the table's D call, matches the DNA was not checked. TRBV12-2 is noted as a pseudogene. This CDR3 contains 16 residues. Here the CDR3 DNA reads TGTGCAAGTCGCTTAATCTTGGCAGGGGATAGAAATGAGCAGTTCTTC. Its translation: CASRLILAGDRNEQFF.

V usage is TRBV10-3 and J usage is TRBJ1-4, with 10 positions matching TRBD1. With 5 bases clipped from V and 2 bases from J, the junction kept 8 bases outside the gene matches. The germline V gene has CDR1 ENHRY and CDR2 SYGVKD. The length of the CDR3 is 17 residues. CDR3 bases: TGTGCCATCAGTATAGGACAGGGGGTGAGCACTAATGAAAAACTGTTTTTT. Its translation is CAISIGQGVSTNEKLFF.

V gene TRBV4-1 combines with J gene TRBJ2-5; D not certain. With 1 base removed from V and 5 bases from J, the gap between germline ends came to 11 bases. CDR1 is MGHRA and CDR2 is YSYEKL in the germline V gene. This CDR3 is built from 14 residues. The CDR3 region has the DNA TGCGCCAGCAGCCAAGTTTTGGGCCCCGAGACCCAGTACTTC. Encoded protein: CASSQVLGPETQYF.

The rearrangement uses TRBV19 and TRBJ1-6; D gene ambiguous. The V gene lost 4 bases and the J gene lost 13 bases, with 14 bases spanning the gap. There are 13 residues in the CDR3. CDR1 LNHDA and CDR2 SQIVND come from the germline V gene (reference sequence). The CDR3 is CASSTPPASPLHF. The CDR3 DNA is TGTGCCAGTAGTACCCCGCCGGCGAGTCCCCTCCACTTT.